These 19 T cell receptor beta chains share one sample of origin, sequenced in a study of T cell responses to AZD1222 COVID-19 vaccine. Libraries were prepared by immunoSEQ multiplex PCR; TCRdb keeps only in-frame clonotypes and omits some of them. The repertoire includes around 140,000 clones, roughly nine tenths of them detected once, and about 4.7% sits in the top ten. Sequenced here: peripheral blood, sampled on day 0 of AZD1222 vaccination. The origin of the receptors is an adult in good health.

The rearrangement joins TRBV2 to TRBJ1-4; D is uncertain. The CDR3 extends over 14 amino acids. Germline CDR1 reads SNHLY; CDR2 reads FYNNEI. V was trimmed by 4 bases and J by 4 bases, leaving 10 bases between them. The CDR3 DNA reads TGTGCCAGCAGTGTGTGGACCGTTAATGAAAAACTGTTTTTT. It is translated as CASSVWTVNEKLFF.

The rearrangement uses TRBV24-1 and TRBJ1-2; TRBD1 matches at 7 bases. The CDR3 contains 14 residues. The ends lost 7 bases at V and 8 bases at J; junction bases unmatched: 12. CDR1 KGHDR and CDR2 SFDVKD come from the germline V gene. The CDR3 DNA reads TGTGCCACCAGGCCGACAGGTGACAGGGCGGGCTACACCTTC. Protein product: CATRPTGDRAGYTF.

This rearrangement joins TRBV11-2 to TRBJ1-1; D is possibly TRBD1 (5 bases). CDR1 and CDR2 from the germline V gene are SGHAT and FQNNGV. V lost 4 bases and J lost 6, with 6 bases in between. The CDR3 has 11 residues. CDR3 loop: CASSSGPEAFF. The DNA for the CDR3 is TGTGCCAGCAGCTCAGGGCCTGAAGCTTTCTTT.

The J gene is TRBJ1-5, the V gene TRBV28; TRBD1 agrees at 7 bases. The germline gives CDR1 MDHEN, CDR2 SYDVKM. V lost 7 bases, J lost 4 bases, and 13 bases stayed unmatched. The CDR3 extends over 16 amino acids. DNA of the CDR3: TGTGCCAGCACCTTCTGGGGGACAGCGTTAAATCAGCCCCAGCATTTT. It yields the protein CASTFWGTALNQPQHF.

The chain uses TRBV2 and TRBJ1-2, with 12 bases fitting TRBD1. J was trimmed by 7 bases and V by 6 bases; bases with no gene match: 6. This CDR3 contains 14 residues. Germline CDR1 SNHLY, CDR2 FYNNEI. The DNA of the CDR3 is TGTGCCAGCAGGACGGGACAGGGGGCGGGTGGCTACACCTTC. As protein: CASRTGQGAGGYTF.

This clone was picked up one time. This sequence joins TRBV7-9 and TRBJ1-6; 9 bases are shared with TRBD1. The CDR3 length is 14 residues. Trimming took 5 bases from V and 7 from J; bases not matched to a gene: 3. Germline CDR1 is SEHNR and CDR2 is FQNEAQ (reference sequence). The CDR3 nucleotides read TGTGCCAGCAGCAAACAGGGGGCGAATTCACCCCTCCACTTT. Encoded protein: CASSKQGANSPLHF.

V and J are TRBV11-3 and TRBJ1-1, with 7 bases fitting TRBD1. The V and J ends lost 2 bases and 2 bases, in that order; junction bases with no gene match: 5. The CDR3 is 15 amino acids. Germline V gene lookup returns CDR1 SGHNT and CDR2 YENEEA. The CDR3 loop is CASSLTRDSNTEAFF. CDR3 sequence (DNA): TGTGCCAGCAGCTTAACCCGGGACAGCAACACTGAAGCTTTCTTT.

The CDR3 here is CASSYARGVNEAFF. The CDR3 DNA follows: TGTGCCAGCAGTTACGCCAGAGGGGTCAATGAAGCTTTCTTT. The chain uses TRBV6-5 and TRBJ1-1; D is possibly TRBD1 (5 bases). V lost 2 bases, J lost 7 bases, and 14 bases lay in between. This CDR3 region has 14 residues. Germline CDR1 is MNHEY and CDR2 is SVGAGI.

V and J are TRBV28 and TRBJ2-7; 7 bases align to TRBD1. CDR1 is MDHEN, CDR2 SYDVKM, per germline. The junction had 5 bases not matched to a gene; V was cut back by 6 bases and J by 3 bases. The CDR3 has 13 amino acids. CDR3 DNA: TGTGCCAGCAGCAGGACAGGCCGCTACGAGCAGTACTTC. It is translated as CASSRTGRYEQYF. Using reference TRBV28 and TRBJ2-7 for the parts outside the CDR3, the full variable domain is DVKVTQSSRYLVKRTGEKVFLECVQDMDHENMFWYRQDPGLGLRLIYFSYDVKMKEKGDIPEGYSVSREKKERFSLILESASTNQTSMYLCASSRTGRYEQYFGPGTRLTVT.

CDR3: CASTPGGVRETQYF. CDR3 coding DNA: TGCGCCAGCACCCCGGGCGGGGTAAGAGAGACCCAGTACTTC. The V gene is TRBV5-1, the J gene TRBJ2-5; weak D call: TRBD2 (6 bases). CDR1 is SGHRS, CDR2 YFSETQ, per germline. The CDR3 has 14 residues. Trimming took 6 bases from V and 4 from J, leaving 16 bases between them.

This clone was found a few times. The V gene is TRBV4-1, the J gene TRBJ1-6; D perhaps matches TRBD1 (6 bases). The CDR3 is 15 amino acids. Trimming took off 1 base at V and 15 bases at J, with 19 bases between the two ends. Germline V gives CDR1 MGHRA, CDR2 YSYEKL. The CDR3 loop is CASSQGYGGSSSLHF. CDR3 DNA sequence: TGCGCCAGCAGCCAAGGTTACGGGGGCTCTAGCAGCCTCCACTTT.

The rearrangement joins TRBV3-1 (or the pseudogene TRBV3-2) to TRBJ2-7; no firm D call. CDR1 and CDR2 from the germline V gene are LGHDT and YNNKEL (reference sequence). The germline V and J ends were trimmed by 0 bases and 0 bases, with 6 bases remaining between them. The CDR3 consists of 14 residues. In DNA form, the CDR3 reads TGTGCCAGCAGCCAAGAAGTAGCCTCCTACGAGCAGTACTTC. Protein sequence: CASSQEVASYEQYF.

A note on this clone: The junction departs from germline at one end; a sequencing error may be responsible. The chain has TRBV29-1 and TRBJ2-7; possible D gene TRBD2, 6 bases. From germline, CDR1 is SQVTM and CDR2 ANQGSEA. The CDR3 is 12 residues long. CDR3 in DNA: TGCAGCGTTCTTACTAGCTCCCACGAGCAGTACTTC. Residues: CSVLTSSHEQYF.

This sequence joins TRBV6-2 or TRBV6-3 and TRBJ1-5; D gene uncertain. V lost 5 bases to trimming and J lost 2 bases, with 10 bases between them. The length of the CDR3 is 14 residues. CDR1 and CDR2 from the germline V gene are MNHEY and SVGEGT. The CDR3 region is CASSLGRGNQPQHF. The CDR3 region has the DNA TGTGCCAGCAGTCTGGGGAGAGGCAATCAGCCCCAGCATTTT.

The V gene is TRBV18, the J gene TRBJ1-5; D is undetermined. The CDR3 is made up of 14 amino acids. Trimming removed 3 bases at V and 3 bases at J, with 9 bases between. The germline V gene has CDR1 KGHSH and CDR2 LQKENI. CDR3 nucleotide sequence: TGTGCCAGCTCACCCGCAGACACCAATCAGCCCCAGCATTTT. Its translation: CASSPADTNQPQHF.

V and J are TRBV19 and TRBJ2-7, with 11 bases matching TRBD1. The germline V gene encodes CDR1 LNHDA and CDR2 SQIVND (reference sequence). V shed 5 bases, J shed 7 bases, and the junction held 4 bases outside the gene matches. The CDR3 is made up of 13 amino acids. The CDR3 loop reads CASSGQGAGEQYF. The CDR3 DNA reads as TGTGCCAGTAGTGGACAGGGGGCAGGGGAGCAGTACTTC.

The CDR3 coding sequence is TGTGCCAGCAGCTTAGGGCGGGAGCGCGGTGAGCAGTTCTTC. Amino acids: CASSLGRERGEQFF. J is TRBJ2-1 and V is TRBV7-8, with 7 bases lining up with TRBD2. V was clipped by 1 base and J by 9 bases; unmatched bases: 6. The CDR3 spans 14 residues. The germline CDR1 and CDR2 sequences are SGHVS and FQNEAQ.

The chain combines TRBV19 with TRBJ1-1; maybe TRBD1 (6 bases). Germline V gene sequence: CDR1 LNHDA, CDR2 SQIVND (reference sequence). The CDR3 runs 14 residues. Trimming removed 4 bases from V and 1 base from J, with 10 bases in between. The DNA for the CDR3 is TGTGCCAGTAGTACCCCGGGACAGAACACTGAAGCTTTCTTT. Protein sequence: CASSTPGQNTEAFF.

The sample holds a few counts of this clone. The chain links TRBV4-1 to TRBJ2-7; 11 nucleotides align to TRBD1. There are 15 residues in the CDR3. Germline lookup yields CDR1 MGHRA and CDR2 YSYEKL. With V trimmed by 2 bases and J by 4 bases, 4 bases remained unmatched. CDR3 nucleotide sequence: TGCGCCAGCAGCCAACCGGACAGGGGGCAGTACGAGCAGTACTTC. Protein product: CASSQPDRGQYEQYF.